This TCR beta chain was profiled in a study of control samples from healthy donors and cancer patients. The CDR3 length is 15 residues. Germline V gene sequence: CDR1 SNHLY, CDR2 FYNNEI. The ends lost 1 base at V and 4 bases at J; junction bases unmatched: 6. The protocol was immunoSEQ multiplex PCR, while the TCRdb copy is restricted to in-frame clones and leaves out a portion. The table includes about 120,000 clones, 70% to 90% detected once. Input material: PBMCs. The V gene is TRBV2, the J gene TRBJ1-1; 7 nucleotides align to TRBD1. The TCR originated in a woman between 55 and 75 years old with lung cancer. CDR3 sequence reads: CASSEVTGATTEAFF. CDR3 sequence (DNA): TGTGCCAGCAGTGAAGTCACAGGGGCGACCACTGAAGCTTTCTTT.